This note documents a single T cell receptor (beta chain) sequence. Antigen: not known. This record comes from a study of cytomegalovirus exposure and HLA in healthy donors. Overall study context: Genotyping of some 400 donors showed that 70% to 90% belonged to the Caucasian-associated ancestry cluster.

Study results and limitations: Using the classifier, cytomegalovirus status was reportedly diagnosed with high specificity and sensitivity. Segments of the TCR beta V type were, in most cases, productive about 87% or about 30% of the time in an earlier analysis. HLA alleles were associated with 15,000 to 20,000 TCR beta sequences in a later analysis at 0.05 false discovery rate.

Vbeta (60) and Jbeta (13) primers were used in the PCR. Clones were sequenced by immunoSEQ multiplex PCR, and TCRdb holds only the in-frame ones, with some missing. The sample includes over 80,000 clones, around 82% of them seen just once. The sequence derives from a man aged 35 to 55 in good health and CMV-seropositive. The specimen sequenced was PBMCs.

The CDR3 region is CASSETSGINEQFF. The CDR3 region has the DNA TGCGCCAGCAGTGAAACTAGCGGGATCAATGAGCAGTTCTTC. The V call is TRBV10-1, the J call TRBJ2-1, with TRBD2 matching 10 bases. The CDR3 totals 14 residues. CDR1 and CDR2 (germline): WNHNN, SYGVQD (reference sequence). Trimming removed 3 bases from V and 6 bases from J; junction bases left unmatched: 2.